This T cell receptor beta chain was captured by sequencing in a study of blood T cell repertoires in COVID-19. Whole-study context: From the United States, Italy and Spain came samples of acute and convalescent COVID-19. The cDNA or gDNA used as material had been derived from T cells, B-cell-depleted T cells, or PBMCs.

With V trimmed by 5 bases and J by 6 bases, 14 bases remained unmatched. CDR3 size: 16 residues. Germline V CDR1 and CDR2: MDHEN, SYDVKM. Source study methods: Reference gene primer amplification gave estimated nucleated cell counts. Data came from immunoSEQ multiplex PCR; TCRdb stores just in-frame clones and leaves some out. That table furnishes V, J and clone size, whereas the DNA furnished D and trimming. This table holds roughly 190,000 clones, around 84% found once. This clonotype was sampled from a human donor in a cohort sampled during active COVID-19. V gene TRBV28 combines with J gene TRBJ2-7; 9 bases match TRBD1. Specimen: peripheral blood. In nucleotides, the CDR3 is TGTGCCAGCAGTCCACCCGGGACAGGGATTAGAGCCGAGCAGTACGTC. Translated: CASSPPGTGIRAEQYV.